The entry that follows covers one TCR beta chain sequence. The target of this receptor is not known. Base qualities are not at hand, and no much larger clone is one base apart. Library prep was done by 5' RACE. TCRdb lists the instrument as Illumina HiSeq 2500. A second PCR of roughly 6 to 11 cycles was run with a J-beta primer mix and a sample-barcoded 5' primer. A unique molecular identifier was introduced onto each TCR beta cDNA molecule by a template-switch 5' adaptor carrying 12 random nucleotides. Each sample yielded at least 2.5 million CDR3-containing paired-end reads. First-strand cDNA synthesis was performed from all RNA using the Mint cDNA synthesis kit, with priming by a TRBC-specific oligonucleotide. Following uracil-DNA glycosylase treatment, a first 18-cycle PCR with universal primers M1SS and BC2_uni_R was performed on all cDNA. Processing in the source paper ran as follows. Each sample was normalized by randomly selecting 1 million high-quality reads, each carrying a distinct molecular identifier. Reads with shared molecular identifiers were discarded instead of being binned into consensus sequences. MiTCR, run with a Q25 quality threshold and the strictest error-elimination algorithm, handled CDR3 identification, clonotype clustering and error correction. A nonparametric unseen species model with Euler transformation was used to estimate a lower bound on total TCR beta diversity. The public reads were reanalyzed by TCRdb: fastp trimming at Q25, MiXCR alignment, in-frame beta chains only. Each entry merges the rows of one CDR3 protein and shows their most common DNA and genes. Clone size and V and J calls follow TCRdb, not the original study. The sample profile shows 1.2 million to 1.5 million distinct CDR3 sequences; 59% of them were found once. 6.7% of the sample is in the top ten clones.

The data are from a study of blood T cells in healthy people across ages (dated by TCRdb to between 2015 and 2016). About the full investigation: Template switching captured roughly one uniquely barcoded TCR beta cDNA molecule per two T cells in model experiments. The donors were divided into four age groups: young (average roughly 17 years), middle-aged (approximately 39), aged (approximately 62) and long-lived (approximately 74). To avoid experimental bias, donors of different ages were randomly spread across the sequencing lanes. To track age-related changes in TCR beta repertoire diversity, the study relied on deep sequencing normalized with unique cDNA molecular identifiers. Using the same blood draw, the study looked at two additional independent replicas of 1 million unique cDNA reads for two donors, one aged 18 to 30 and the other aged 80 or older. Study-wide conclusions, independent of this receptor: Conclusive comparison of naive and antigen-experienced compartments was prevented by the profiling of bulk unsorted PBMCs. Compared with the aged group, more naive CD4+ T cells, fewer expanded clones and increased TCR diversity were shown by the long-lived group, suggesting age selection. Total diversity estimates from one million sequenced T cells were considered lower bounds and underestimates. The CMV infection status of donors was not known, potentially confounding age-related changes in expanded clonotypes. Observed TCR beta diversity per million T cells fell roughly linearly with age, and a significant reduction was already apparent by age around 44. A strong correlation was found between observed TCR beta diversity and the percentage of naive T cells measured by flow cytometry.

CDR1 and CDR2 are read off the germline V gene as SGHVS and FQNEAQ. The V end gives up 8 bases and the J end 4 bases, leaving 9 bases in the junction not matched to a gene. The CDR3 has 15 amino acids, counting the end cysteine and phenylalanine. The CDR3 DNA has 45 bases and is translated from base 1. The 35 to 40 donors, aged about 6 to 95 years, were systemically healthy Caucasian individuals from Russia. Each donor gave about 9.7 milliliters of peripheral blood, drawn into EDTA-treated Vacutainer tubes. Ficoll-Paque density-gradient centrifugation was used to isolate PBMCs, with at least 7 million per sample. Trizol reagent was used to extract total RNA from PBMCs, with at least 6 micrograms per sample. For every donor, an aliquot of PBMCs went through flow cytometry to measure the percentages of naive CD45RAhigh/CD27high T cells.

The receptor was derived from a man between 18 and 35 years old in good health. The V gene is TRBV7-8 and the J gene is TRBJ2-2, with TRBD2 matching 8 junction bases. The specimen was blood. The encoded CDR3 is CASSGLGGATGELFF. The nucleotide sequence reads TGTGCCAGCTCGGGACTAGGCGGTGCCACCGGGGAGCTGTTTTTT. Joined to the reference TRBV7-8 and TRBJ2-2 proteins, this CDR3 gives the full variable domain: GAGVSQSPRYKVAKRGQDVALRCDPISGHVSLFWYQQALGQGPEFLTYFQNEAQLDKSGLPSDRFFAERPEGSVSTLKIQRTQQEDSAVYLCASSGLGGATGELFFGEGSRLTVL.